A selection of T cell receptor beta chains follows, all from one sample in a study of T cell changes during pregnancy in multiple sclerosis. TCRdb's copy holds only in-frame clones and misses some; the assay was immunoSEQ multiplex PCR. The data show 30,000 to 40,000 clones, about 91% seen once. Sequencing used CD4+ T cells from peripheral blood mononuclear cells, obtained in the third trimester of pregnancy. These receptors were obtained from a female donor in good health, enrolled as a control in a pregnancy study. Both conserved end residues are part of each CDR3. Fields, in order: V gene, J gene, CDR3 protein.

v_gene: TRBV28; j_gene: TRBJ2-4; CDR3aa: CASSAPGQGGATPLAKNIQYF
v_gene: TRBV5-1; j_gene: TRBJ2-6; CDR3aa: CATCTGGAGANVLTF
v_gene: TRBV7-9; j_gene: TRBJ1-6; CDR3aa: CASSRPTGVESPLHF
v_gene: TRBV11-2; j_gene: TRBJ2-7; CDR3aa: CASSLDIAGTRSYEQYF
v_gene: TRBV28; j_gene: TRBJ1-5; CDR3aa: CASSLLDRGAQPQHF
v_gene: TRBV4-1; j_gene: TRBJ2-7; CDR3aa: CASSQPNSYEQYF
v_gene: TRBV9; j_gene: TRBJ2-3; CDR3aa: CASSATDSRLADTQYF
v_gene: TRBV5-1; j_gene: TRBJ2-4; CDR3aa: CASSFRTGPDRGPKNIQYF
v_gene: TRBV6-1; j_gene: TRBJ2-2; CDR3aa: CASSEYPISGGTGELFF
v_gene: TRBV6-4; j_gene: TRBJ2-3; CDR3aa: CASSPPVCTDTQYF
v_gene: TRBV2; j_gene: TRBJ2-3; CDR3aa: CASSRQGLDTQYF
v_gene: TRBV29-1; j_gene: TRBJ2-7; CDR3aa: CSVGSGLAGEEQYF
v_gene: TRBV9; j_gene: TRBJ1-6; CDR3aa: CASRPGTGKGSPLHF
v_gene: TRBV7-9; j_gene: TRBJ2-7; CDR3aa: CASSLAGGDEQYF
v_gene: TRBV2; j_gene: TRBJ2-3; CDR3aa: CASDRSSADTQYF
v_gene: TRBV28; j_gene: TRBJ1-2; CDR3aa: CASSLDLQGEVYGYTF
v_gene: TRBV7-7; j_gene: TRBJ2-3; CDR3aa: CASSRTSGGTDTQYF
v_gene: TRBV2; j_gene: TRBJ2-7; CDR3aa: CASSETGQGVWEQYF
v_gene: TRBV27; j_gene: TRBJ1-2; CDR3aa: CASSSPGQGAYGYTF
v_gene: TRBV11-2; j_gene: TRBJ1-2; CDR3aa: CASSLDLGQGGYTF
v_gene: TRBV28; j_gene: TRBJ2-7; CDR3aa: CASIPIGRGGSYEQYF
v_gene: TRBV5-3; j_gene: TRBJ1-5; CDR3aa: CARSRDRSPYSNQPQHF
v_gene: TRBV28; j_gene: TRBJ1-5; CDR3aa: CASRSRGIQPQHF
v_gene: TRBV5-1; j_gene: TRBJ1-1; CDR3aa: CASSASMNTEAFF
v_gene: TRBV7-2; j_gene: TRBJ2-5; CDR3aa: CASSFQETQYF
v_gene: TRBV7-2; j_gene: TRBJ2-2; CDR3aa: CASSFTGGFGSGELFF
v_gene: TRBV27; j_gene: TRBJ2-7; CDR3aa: CASNRAGTSRVEQYF
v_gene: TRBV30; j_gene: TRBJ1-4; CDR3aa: CAWSPSNRVEGNEKLFF
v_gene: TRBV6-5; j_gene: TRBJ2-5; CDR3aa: CASRVGEETQYF
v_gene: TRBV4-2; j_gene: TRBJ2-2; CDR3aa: CASSPKWTSGIGTGELFF
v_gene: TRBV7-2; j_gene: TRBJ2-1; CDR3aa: CASSPYSGSYNEQFF
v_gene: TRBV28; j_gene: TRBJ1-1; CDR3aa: CASTINRGTEAFF
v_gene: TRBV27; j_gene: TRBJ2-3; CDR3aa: CASRRLAEDTQYF
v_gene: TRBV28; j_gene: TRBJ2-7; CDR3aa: CASSSPGLAGYEQYF
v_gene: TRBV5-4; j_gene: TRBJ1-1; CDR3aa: CASSLERFNTEAFF
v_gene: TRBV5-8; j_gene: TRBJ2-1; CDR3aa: CASSRGWDSSYNEQFF
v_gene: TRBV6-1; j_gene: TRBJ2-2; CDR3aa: CASSFNTRDTGELFF
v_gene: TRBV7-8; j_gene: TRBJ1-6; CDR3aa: CASSLVEGASYNSPLHF
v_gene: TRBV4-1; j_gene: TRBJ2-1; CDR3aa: CASSQDPPGLFYNEQFF
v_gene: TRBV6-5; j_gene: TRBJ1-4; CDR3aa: CASRRPGQGYEKLFF
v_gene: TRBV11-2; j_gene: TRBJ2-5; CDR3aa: CASSLDRGETQYF
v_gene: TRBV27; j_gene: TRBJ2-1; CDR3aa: CASSNRQEQFF
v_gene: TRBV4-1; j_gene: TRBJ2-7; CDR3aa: CASSPQGNQAYEQYF
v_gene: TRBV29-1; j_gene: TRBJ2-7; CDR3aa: CSVRIAGGTHYEQYF
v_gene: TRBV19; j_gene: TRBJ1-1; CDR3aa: CASSIRNTEAFF
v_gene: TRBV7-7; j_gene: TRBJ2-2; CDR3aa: CASSLSTGIGELFF
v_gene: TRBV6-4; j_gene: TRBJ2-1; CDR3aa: CASSHTEGDEQFF
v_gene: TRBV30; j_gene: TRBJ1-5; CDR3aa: CAWSPSWGRGQPQHF
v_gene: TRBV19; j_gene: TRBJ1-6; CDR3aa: CASRDGGRVNSPLHF
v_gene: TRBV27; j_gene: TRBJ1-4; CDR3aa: CASSLRRATNEKLFF
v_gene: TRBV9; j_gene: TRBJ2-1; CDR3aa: CASSVAQNNEQFF
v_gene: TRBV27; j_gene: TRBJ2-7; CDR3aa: CASSFLAGGASYEQYF
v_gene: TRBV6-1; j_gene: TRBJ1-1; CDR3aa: CASSEGGQGGTEAFF
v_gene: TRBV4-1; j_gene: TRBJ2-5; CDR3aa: CASSQLGLAGDETQYF
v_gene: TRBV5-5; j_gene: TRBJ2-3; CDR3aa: CASSLTGGVGDTQYF
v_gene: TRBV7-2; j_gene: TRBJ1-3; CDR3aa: CASSLGGAGIDNTIYF
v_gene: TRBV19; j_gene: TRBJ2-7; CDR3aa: CASKAGPSYEQYF
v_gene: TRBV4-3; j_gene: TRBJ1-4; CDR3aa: CASSQDWVGGEKLFF
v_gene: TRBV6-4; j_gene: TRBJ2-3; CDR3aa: CATAAGPTDTQYF